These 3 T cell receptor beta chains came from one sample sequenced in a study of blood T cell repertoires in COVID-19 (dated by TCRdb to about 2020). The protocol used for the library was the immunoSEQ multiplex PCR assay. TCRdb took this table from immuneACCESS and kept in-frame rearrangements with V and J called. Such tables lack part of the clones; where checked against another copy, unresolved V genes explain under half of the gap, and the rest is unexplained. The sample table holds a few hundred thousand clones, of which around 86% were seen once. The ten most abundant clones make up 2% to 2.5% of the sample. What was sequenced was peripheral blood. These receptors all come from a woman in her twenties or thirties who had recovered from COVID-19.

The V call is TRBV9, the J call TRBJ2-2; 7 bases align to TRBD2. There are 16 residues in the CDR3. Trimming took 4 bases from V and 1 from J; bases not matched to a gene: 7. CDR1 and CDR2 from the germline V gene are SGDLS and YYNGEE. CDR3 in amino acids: CASSPSGILNTGELFF. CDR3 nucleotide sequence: TGTGCCAGCAGCCCAAGCGGGATCCTGAACACCGGGGAGCTGTTTTTT.

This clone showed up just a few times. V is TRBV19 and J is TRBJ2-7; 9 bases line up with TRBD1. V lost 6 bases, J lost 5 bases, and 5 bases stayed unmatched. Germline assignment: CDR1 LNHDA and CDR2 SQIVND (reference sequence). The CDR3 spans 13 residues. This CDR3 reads CASRDHRGHEQYF. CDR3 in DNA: TGTGCCAGTAGGGACCACAGGGGGCACGAGCAGTACTTC. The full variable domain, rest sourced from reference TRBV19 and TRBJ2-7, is DGGITQSPKYLFRKEGQNVTLSCEQNLNHDAMYWYRQDPGQGLRLIYYSQIVNDFQKGDIAEGYSVSREKKESFPLTVTSAQKNPTAFYLCASRDHRGHEQYFGPGTRLTVT.

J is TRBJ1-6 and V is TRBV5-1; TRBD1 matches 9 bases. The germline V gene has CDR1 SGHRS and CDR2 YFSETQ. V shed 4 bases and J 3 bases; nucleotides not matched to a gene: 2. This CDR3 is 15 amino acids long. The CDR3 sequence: CASSPDRGYNSPLHF. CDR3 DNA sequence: TGCGCCAGCAGCCCGGACAGGGGCTATAATTCACCCCTCCACTTT. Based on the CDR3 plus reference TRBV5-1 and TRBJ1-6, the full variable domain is KAGVTQTPRYLIKTRGQQVTLSCSPISGHRSVSWYQQTPGQGLQFLFEYFSETQRNKGNFPGRFSGRQFSNSRSEMNVSTLELGDSALYLCASSPDRGYNSPLHFGNGTRLTVT.